The 9 T cell receptor beta chains given below trace back to one sample, sequenced in a study of OX40 agonist ivuxolimab in advanced cancers. To prepare the library, the immunoSEQ multiplex PCR assay was applied. TCRdb's version of the immuneACCESS table is confined to in-frame rearrangements and falls short of the full clone set. An unresolved V gene accounts for under half of the shortfall where checked; the remainder is of unknown origin. The sample has 40,000 to 45,000 clones on record, under 95% of them singletons. The ten largest clonotypes hold 12% to 15% of the sample. The specimen comprised CD4+ or CD8+ T cells sorted from blood, sampled in a trial of the OX40 agonist ivuxolimab. Receptor source: an adult with an advanced solid tumor such as melanoma, head and neck, liver or kidney cancer.

This rearrangement joins TRBV4-1 to TRBJ1-2; no firm D call. The CDR3 spans 14 residues. Germline V gives CDR1 MGHRA, CDR2 YSYEKL. Trimming removed 0 bases at V and 3 bases at J, with 8 bases between. CDR3 in amino acids: CASSQDGSYYGYTF. CDR3 nucleotides: TGCGCCAGCAGCCAAGATGGCAGCTACTATGGCTACACCTTC.

The chain employs TRBV27 and TRBJ2-1; 10 bases are shared with TRBD2. In germline, CDR1 is MNHEY, CDR2 SMNVEV (reference sequence). The V segment lost 0 bases and the J segment 9 bases; nucleotides outside the gene matches: 11. CDR3 length: 17 residues. CDR3 loop: CASSLSGAGGPGGEQFF. The CDR3 coding sequence is TGTGCCAGCAGTTTATCGGGAGCGGGAGGGCCTGGGGGTGAGCAGTTCTTC.

This sequence joins TRBV29-1 and TRBJ2-7; TRBD1 aligns across 8 bases. The length of the CDR3 is 12 residues. V lost 3 bases to trimming and J lost 6 bases; unmatched junction nucleotides: 4. CDR1 is SQVTM and CDR2 is ANQGSEA in the germline V gene. The CDR3 DNA reads TGCAGCGTTGAGACAGGGGATCGCGAGCAGTACTTC. This sequence encodes CSVETGDREQYF.

This clone appeared a single time. The chain joins TRBV9 to TRBJ2-1, with 8 bases identical to TRBD2. Unmatched junction bases numbered 14, after V lost 4 bases and J lost 8 bases. CDR3 length: 16 residues. The germline V gene has CDR1 SGDLS and CDR2 YYNGEE. CDR3: CASSQKVGRAGDEQFF. CDR3 coding DNA: TGTGCCAGCAGCCAGAAGGTCGGGAGGGCCGGGGATGAGCAGTTCTTC.

This clone was detected only once. The rearrangement links TRBV18 to TRBJ2-7; 9 bases fit TRBD2. The V gene end was trimmed by 3 bases and the J gene end by 4 bases; junction bases not matched to a gene: 7. The CDR3 consists of 15 residues. Germline assignment: CDR1 KGHSH and CDR2 LQKENI. This CDR3 reads CASSPVAGDGYEQYF. For the CDR3, the DNA is TGTGCCAGCTCACCGGTAGCGGGAGACGGGTACGAGCAGTACTTC. Complete variable domain (other parts from reference TRBV18 and TRBJ2-7): NAGVMQNPRHLVRRRGQEARLRCSPMKGHSHVYWYRQLPEEGLKFMVYLQKENIIDESGMPKERFSAEFPKEGPSILRIQQVVRGDSAAYFCASSPVAGDGYEQYFGPGTRLTVT.

The chain links TRBV30 to TRBJ1-3; a possible D gene is TRBD1 (6 bases). This CDR3 has 15 residues. The germline V and J ends were trimmed by 1 base and 2 bases, with 12 bases remaining between them. The V gene's germline CDR1 is GTSNPN and CDR2 SVGIG (reference sequence). CDR3 DNA sequence: TGTGCCTGGAGTGATCAGGGGTATCCTGGAAACACCATATATTTT. Translated, it gives CAWSDQGYPGNTIYF. The full variable domain, completed using reference TRBV30 and TRBJ1-3, is SQTIHQWPATLVQPVGSPLSLECTVEGTSNPNLYWYRQAAGRGLQLLFYSVGIGQISSEVPQNLSASRPQDRQFILSSKKLLLSDSGFYLCAWSDQGYPGNTIYFGEGSWLTVV.

This rearrangement joins TRBV11-2 to TRBJ2-3, with D possibly being TRBD1 or TRBD2 (5 bases each). The CDR3 runs 16 residues. CDR1 SGHAT and CDR2 FQNNGV come from the germline V gene. V lost 5 bases and J lost 2, with 17 bases in between. CDR3 nucleotide sequence: TGTGCCAGCAGCCCGGCCACCGGGACCTCCACAGATACGCAGTATTTT. Its translation is CASSPATGTSTDTQYF.

This chain joins TRBV2 and TRBJ2-1; D tentatively reads TRBD1 or TRBD2 (6 bases each). The CDR3 spans 13 residues. Germline-derived CDR1 and CDR2 are SNHLY and FYNNEI. Trimming removed 7 bases from V and 5 bases from J, with 12 bases in between. The DNA for the CDR3 is TGTGCCAGCACCCCCCGGGGGCACAATGAGCAGTTCTTC. Amino acid sequence: CASTPRGHNEQFF.

This chain links TRBV14 with TRBJ2-7; 7 bases line up with TRBD1. J lost 1 base, V lost 0 bases, and 3 bases had no gene match. The CDR3 is 15 residues long. The germline V gene encodes CDR1 SGHDN and CDR2 FVKESK. CDR3 residues: CASSQEWDRSYEQYF. CDR3 bases: TGTGCCAGCAGCCAAGAATGGGACAGATCCTACGAGCAGTACTTC.